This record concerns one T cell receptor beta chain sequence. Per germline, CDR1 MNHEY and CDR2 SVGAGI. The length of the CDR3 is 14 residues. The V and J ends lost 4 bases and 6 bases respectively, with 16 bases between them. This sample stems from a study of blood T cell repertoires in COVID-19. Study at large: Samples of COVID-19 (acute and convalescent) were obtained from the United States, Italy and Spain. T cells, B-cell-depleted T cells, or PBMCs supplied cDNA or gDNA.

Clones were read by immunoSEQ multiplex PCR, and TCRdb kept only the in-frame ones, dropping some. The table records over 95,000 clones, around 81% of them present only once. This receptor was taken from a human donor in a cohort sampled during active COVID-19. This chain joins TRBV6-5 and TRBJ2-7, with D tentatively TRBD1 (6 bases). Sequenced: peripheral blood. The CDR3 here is CASSLGDTRVEQYF. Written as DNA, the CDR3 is TGTGCCAGCAGTTTAGGGGACACCCGGGTCGAGCAGTACTTC.